These 18 T cell receptor beta chains were all obtained from the same sample, sequenced in a study of OX40 agonist ivuxolimab in advanced cancers. Library method: the immunoSEQ multiplex PCR assay. TCRdb took this table from immuneACCESS and kept in-frame rearrangements with V and J called. Such tables lack part of the clones; where checked against another copy, unresolved V genes explain under half of the gap, and the rest is unexplained. This sample comprises 90,000 to 120,000 clones, 80% to 95% of them detected only once. 1% to 1.5% of the sample is taken by the ten largest. Sample: CD4+ or CD8+ T cells sorted from blood, taken in a trial of the OX40 agonist ivuxolimab. The receptors here all came from an adult with an advanced solid tumor such as melanoma, head and neck, liver or kidney cancer.

V usage is TRBV27 and J usage is TRBJ1-1, with 8 positions matching TRBD1. Germline CDR1 reads MNHEY; CDR2 reads SMNVEV (reference sequence). With 5 bases clipped from V and 1 base from J, the junction kept 6 bases outside the gene matches. The CDR3 is 15 amino acids. CDR3 loop: CASSLVQGGNTEAFF. As DNA, the CDR3 is TGTGCCAGCAGTCTCGTACAGGGGGGGAACACTGAAGCTTTCTTT.

This clone was detected only once. The chain links TRBV7-6 to TRBJ1-4; a weak D match, TRBD1 (6 bases). The CDR3 length is 17 residues. The germline V gene encodes CDR1 SGHVS and CDR2 FNYEAQ. V was clipped by 5 bases and J by 1 base, with 17 bases between them. CDR3 nucleotide sequence: TGTGCCAGCAGCCAAGTACGGGGGGCGCAAACTAATGAAAAACTGTTTTTT. It yields the protein CASSQVRGAQTNEKLFF.

The rearrangement uses TRBV9 and TRBJ1-2, with D hard to call. Germline lookup yields CDR1 SGDLS and CDR2 YYNGEE. The V gene lost 4 bases and the J gene lost 8 bases, with 15 bases spanning the gap. This CDR3 region has 13 residues. The CDR3, as DNA: TGTGCCAGCAGCCCAAGCCCCGGCGAGGGCTACACCTTC. Protein: CASSPSPGEGYTF.

The chain recombines TRBV19 with TRBJ2-7; perhaps TRBD1 as D (5 bases). The V and J ends lost 3 bases and 7 bases respectively, with 19 bases between them. The CDR3 runs to 15 residues. Germline CDR1 and CDR2: LNHDA and SQIVND (reference sequence). CDR3 DNA sequence: TGTGCCAGTAGTATGCAGGGCAGCCCCTCCAATGAGCAGTACTTC. It codes for CASSMQGSPSNEQYF.

The chain carries TRBV5-4 and TRBJ1-1, with unresolved D. CDR3 length equals 18 residues. Per germline, CDR1 SGHNT and CDR2 YYREEE (reference sequence). V lost 0 bases and J 6 bases, leaving 24 bases between the germline ends. CDR3 DNA sequence: TGTGCCAGCAGCTTGGGAGGATCCTTCAGGCTACACTCAGCTGAAGCTTTCTTT. This translates into CASSLGGSFRLHSAEAFF.

This clone was counted once. The chain combines TRBV9 with TRBJ1-4; D is uncertain. V was shortened by 0 bases and J by 7 bases, with 7 bases between the two germline ends. From germline, CDR1 is SGDLS and CDR2 YYNGEE. The CDR3 covers 13 residues. The CDR3 reads CASSVAPSEKLFF. As DNA, the CDR3 is TGTGCCAGCAGCGTAGCCCCGAGTGAAAAACTGTTTTTT.

The chain links TRBV7-9 to TRBJ2-2; 7 bases are a match to TRBD2. Trimming at V came to 7 bases and at J to 2 bases, leaving 13 bases not matched to a gene. The CDR3 extends over 17 amino acids. Germline CDR1 SEHNR, CDR2 FQNEAQ (reference sequence). CDR3: CASNFPRGGTNTGELFF. The CDR3 coding sequence is TGTGCCAGCAATTTTCCCCGGGGAGGGACTAACACCGGGGAGCTGTTTTTT.

J is TRBJ2-6 and V is TRBV5-6; D ambiguous. The length of the CDR3 is 14 residues. V was pared by 0 bases and J by 2 bases, with 3 bases between. The germline CDR1 and CDR2 sequences are SGHDT and YYEEEE. The CDR3 protein is CASSLVAGANVLTF. CDR3 in DNA: TGTGCCAGCAGCTTGGTTGCTGGGGCCAACGTCCTGACTTTC.

The sample holds one count of this clone. The chain uses TRBV7-8 and TRBJ2-7; TRBD2 matches 11 bases. The V segment lost 1 base and the J segment 7 bases; nucleotides outside the gene matches: 12. The CDR3 is 17 residues long. Germline V gene sequence: CDR1 SGHVS, CDR2 FQNEAQ. CDR3 region: CASSLEPASGRSGEQYF. The CDR3 coding sequence is TGTGCCAGCAGCTTAGAACCGGCTAGCGGGAGGAGTGGAGAGCAGTACTTC.

V and J are TRBV7-3 and TRBJ2-5; D not certain. The CDR3 is made up of 15 amino acids. V shed 4 bases and J shed 1 base, with 13 bases lying between them. Germline CDR1 and CDR2: SGHTA and FQGTGA. The chain's CDR3 is CASSSFQGPQETQYF. DNA of the CDR3: TGTGCCAGCAGCTCCTTCCAAGGGCCCCAAGAGACCCAGTACTTC.

J is TRBJ2-3 and V is TRBV28, with 7 bases matching TRBD1. The CDR3 is 13 residues long. Trimming cost V 8 bases and J 4 bases; bases outside gene matches: 6. CDR1 and CDR2 (germline): MDHEN, SYDVKM. CDR3 nucleotide sequence: TGTGCCAGCTCGAACAGGGGACCAGATACGCAGTATTTT. It yields the protein CASSNRGPDTQYF.

This clone was detected only once. This chain connects TRBV14 to TRBJ2-1; 10 nucleotides match TRBD2. The CDR3 runs 17 residues. The J segment lost 5 bases and the V segment lost 0 bases, leaving 7 bases of the junction unmatched. CDR1 and CDR2 (germline): SGHDN, FVKESK. As DNA, the CDR3 is TGTGCCAGCAGCCAAGATTCCGGGACTAGCGTTAACAATGAGCAGTTCTTC. This codes for CASSQDSGTSVNNEQFF.

V gene TRBV7-1 combines with J gene TRBJ1-5; TRBD1 agrees at 9 bases. TRBV7-1 is an ORF, and what it does is uncertain. V trimming: 5 bases; J trimming: 1 base; junction bases outside the gene matches: 6. The CDR3 is 16 residues long. In DNA form, the CDR3 reads TGTGCCAGCAGCCCTCTGGGGACAGGGAGCAATCAGCCCCAGCATTTT. Its translation: CASSPLGTGSNQPQHF.

In this sample, this clone turned up once. The chain has TRBV5-4 and TRBJ2-1; 7 positions agree with TRBD1. CDR1 and CDR2 (germline): SGHNT, YYREEE (reference sequence). This CDR3 is 15 amino acids long. Germline trimming cut 4 bases from V and 4 bases from J; bases unmatched to any gene: 8. The CDR3 region has the DNA TGTGCCAGCAGCCAAGGGACAGTCCGATACAATGAGCAGTTCTTC. Translated, it gives CASSQGTVRYNEQFF.

This chain links TRBV4-1 with TRBJ2-7, with D uncertain. Trimming cost V 4 bases and J 0 bases, with 10 bases left between them. Germline CDR1 reads MGHRA; CDR2 reads YSYEKL. The CDR3 covers 14 residues. In DNA, the CDR3 is TGCGCCAGCAGCCCTCTACAGAGCTCCTACGAGCAGTACTTC. Translated, it gives CASSPLQSSYEQYF.

V and J are TRBV4-1 and TRBJ2-2; perhaps TRBD1 as D (6 bases). The germline V gene has CDR1 MGHRA and CDR2 YSYEKL. V was shortened by 2 bases and J by 1 base, with 8 bases between the two germline ends. The CDR3 has 15 amino acids. The CDR3 coding sequence is TGCGCCAGCAGCCAATCGACAGGGAACACCGGGGAGCTGTTTTTT. The encoded protein is CASSQSTGNTGELFF.

This clone was seen only a few times. J is TRBJ1-2 and V is TRBV19, with D perhaps matching TRBD1 (6 bases). The germline CDR1 and CDR2 sequences are LNHDA and SQIVND (reference sequence). CDR3 size: 14 residues. V lost 4 bases and J lost 3, with 12 bases in between. This chain's CDR3 is CASSTTGRYYGYTF. Here the CDR3 DNA reads TGTGCCAGTAGTACGACAGGCCGATACTATGGCTACACCTTC.

This chain uses TRBV25-1 with TRBJ1-2, with 8 bases identical to TRBD1. Germline values: CDR1 MGHDK, CDR2 SYGVNS. CDR3 size: 15 residues. V was clipped by 8 bases and J by 5 bases; unmatched bases: 13. CDR3 loop: CASSDRASQSYGYTF. The CDR3 DNA reads as TGTGCCAGCTCGGACAGGGCCTCCCAATCGTATGGCTACACCTTC.